These 30 T cell receptor beta chains originate from one sample sequenced in a study of shared clonotypes between healthy human individuals. TCRdb's copy holds only in-frame clones and misses some; the assay was immunoSEQ multiplex PCR. The table has some 1 million clones, about 77% seen once; the top ten hold approximately 1.5%. The sample comprised memory CD4+ T cells sorted from blood. Indicated subset: CD45RA-negative fraction. The source is a man aged 18 to 35 in good health.

The chain employs TRBV5-1 and TRBJ1-2; D unclear. CDR1 SGHRS and CDR2 YFSETQ come from the germline V gene. CDR3 size: 12 residues. The V gene lost 4 bases and the J gene lost 10 bases, with 14 bases spanning the gap. The CDR3 sequence: CASSPALGNYTF. DNA of the CDR3: TGCGCCAGCAGCCCCGCCCTGGGGAACTACACCTTC.

Only a few counts were recorded for this clone. This sequence joins TRBV5-4 and TRBJ2-5; D possibly corresponds to TRBD1 (6 bases). The germline V gene has CDR1 SGHNT and CDR2 YYREEE (reference sequence). This CDR3 is 15 amino acids long. Trimming shortened V by 1 base and J by 5 bases, and 15 bases separated the two germline ends. The CDR3 bases are TGTGCCAGCAGCTTGTATACAGGGATTATTGAGACCCAGTACTTC. It encodes CASSLYTGIIETQYF.

The rearrangement joins TRBV25-1 to TRBJ2-3; maybe TRBD1 (5 bases). The V and J ends lost 6 bases and 5 bases respectively, with 15 bases between them. CDR3 length: 14 residues. The germline CDR1 and CDR2 sequences are MGHDK and SYGVNS. CDR3 nucleotide sequence: TGTGCCAGCAGGTCTGACAGCCAGGGAGATACGCAGTATTTT. As protein: CASRSDSQGDTQYF.

The chain combines TRBV30 with TRBJ1-5; no reliable D call. Trimming left V 1 base short and J 3 bases short, with 7 bases between. CDR3 length: 13 residues. Germline V CDR1 and CDR2: GTSNPN, SVGIG (reference sequence). The CDR3 nucleotides are TGTGCCTGGAGTGGCGGGGACAATCAGCCCCAGCATTTT. Its protein product is CAWSGGDNQPQHF.

This clone was picked up a small number of times. The chain employs TRBV7-2 and TRBJ2-3; D might be TRBD2 (5 bases). V gave up 5 bases and J gave up 4 bases, with 13 bases separating them. CDR3 size: 14 residues. From germline, CDR1 is SGHTA and CDR2 FQGNSA. The CDR3 DNA reads TGTGCCAGCAGCCACCCCCCGGGGTCAGATACGCAGTATTTT. Translation gives CASSHPPGSDTQYF.

This clone occurred a few times. CDR3 sequence (DNA): TGTGCCAGCAGTGGGGTATACACCTCTGATGGCTACACCTTC. Encoded protein: CASSGVYTSDGYTF. The chain couples TRBV2 to TRBJ1-2; D unclear. Per germline, CDR1 SNHLY and CDR2 FYNNEI. Trimming shortened V by 4 bases and J by 6 bases, and 15 bases separated the two germline ends. CDR3 length: 14 residues.

The CDR3 loop reads CASSVQGGSSYEQYF. The CDR3 nucleotides are TGTGCCAGCAGCGTACAGGGTGGCAGCTCCTACGAGCAGTACTTC. This rearrangement joins TRBV6-1 to TRBJ2-7, with D perhaps TRBD1 (6 bases). CDR1 is MNHNS and CDR2 is SASEGT in the germline V gene. The CDR3 spans 15 residues. Trimming took off 6 bases at V and 0 bases at J, with 15 bases between the two ends.

V gene TRBV18 combines with J gene TRBJ1-2, with D possibly TRBD1 on 5 matching bases. V was shortened by 3 bases and J by 8 bases, with 19 bases between the two germline ends. The CDR3 runs 15 residues. Germline-derived CDR1 and CDR2 are KGHSH and LQKENI. The CDR3 DNA reads TGTGCCAGCTCACCTACGGCAGGGTGGAATGGAGGCTACACCTTC. This gives the protein CASSPTAGWNGGYTF.

The V and J genes are TRBV7-2 and TRBJ2-6; 11 bases fit TRBD2. J lost 0 bases, V lost 1 base, and 2 bases had no gene match. The CDR3 sequence is 18 residues long. CDR1 is SGHTA and CDR2 is FQGNSA in the germline V gene. For the CDR3, the DNA is TGTGCCAGCAGCTTAGTACTAGCGGGAGTCTCTGGGGCCAACGTCCTGACTTTC. This encodes CASSLVLAGVSGANVLTF.

The chain carries TRBV2 and TRBJ2-2; 7 bases line up with TRBD1. The germline V gene encodes CDR1 SNHLY and CDR2 FYNNEI. The ends lost 7 bases at V and 0 bases at J; junction bases unmatched: 2. The CDR3 is 14 amino acids. CDR3 sequence: CASIGTANTGELFF. CDR3 bases: TGTGCCAGCATAGGGACAGCGAACACCGGGGAGCTGTTTTTT.

A few counts support this clone. This chain connects TRBV2 to TRBJ2-3, with 10 positions matching TRBD2. Trimming removed 8 bases from V and 3 bases from J; junction bases left unmatched: 5. Germline CDR1 is SNHLY and CDR2 is FYNNEI. The CDR3 extends over 14 amino acids. CDR3 nucleotide sequence: TGTGCCAGCGGATGGACTAGCGGAACAGATACGCAGTATTTT. It codes for CASGWTSGTDTQYF.

V usage is TRBV18 and J usage is TRBJ2-4; 11 nucleotides agree with TRBD1. Germline loops: CDR1 KGHSH, CDR2 LQKENI. The V gene end was trimmed by 4 bases and the J gene end by 2 bases; junction bases not matched to a gene: 1. This CDR3 contains 15 residues. CDR3 in amino acids: CASSRDRGTKNIQYF. The CDR3 DNA sequence: TGTGCCAGCTCACGGGACAGGGGGACCAAAAACATTCAGTACTTC. The whole variable domain, filled in from reference TRBV18 and TRBJ2-4, reads NAGVMQNPRHLVRRRGQEARLRCSPMKGHSHVYWYRQLPEEGLKFMVYLQKENIIDESGMPKERFSAEFPKEGPSILRIQQVVRGDSAAYFCASSRDRGTKNIQYFGAGTRLSVL.

This rearrangement joins TRBV19 to TRBJ1-2; D gene unclear. CDR3 length: 13 amino acids. The germline V and J ends were trimmed by 3 bases and 2 bases, with 7 bases remaining between them. Germline CDR1 reads LNHDA; CDR2 reads SQIVND (reference sequence). This chain's CDR3 is CASSIRQNYGYTF. The CDR3 DNA sequence: TGTGCCAGTAGTATTCGCCAGAACTATGGCTACACCTTC.

This clone has just one count. The rearrangement links TRBV18 to TRBJ2-3; 10 nucleotides line up with TRBD2. CDR1 and CDR2 (germline): KGHSH, LQKENI. V gave up 2 bases and J gave up 1 base; unmatched junction bases: 9. The CDR3 extends over 18 amino acids. The CDR3 here is CASSPVLAGDWGTDTQYF. CDR3 in DNA: TGTGCCAGCTCACCAGTGCTAGCGGGGGATTGGGGCACAGATACGCAGTATTTT. Together with reference TRBV18 and TRBJ2-3, the CDR3 gives the full variable domain: NAGVMQNPRHLVRRRGQEARLRCSPMKGHSHVYWYRQLPEEGLKFMVYLQKENIIDESGMPKERFSAEFPKEGPSILRIQQVVRGDSAAYFCASSPVLAGDWGTDTQYFGPGTRLTVL.

The chain is built from TRBV15 and TRBJ2-5; 10 bases match TRBD1. CDR3 length: 14 amino acids. Per germline, CDR1 LNHNV and CDR2 YYDKDF (reference sequence). J lost 4 bases, V lost 5 bases, and 4 bases had no gene match. The CDR3 bases are TGTGCCACCAGCCCCCGGGACAGGGGAGAGACCCAGTACTTC. It codes for CATSPRDRGETQYF.

The DNA for the CDR3 is TGCGCCAGCAGCTTGGAAACAGTCTCTGGAAACACCATATATTTT. Amino acids: CASSLETVSGNTIYF. This chain uses TRBV5-1 with TRBJ1-3, with D uncertain. This CDR3 spans 15 amino acids. Germline CDR1 and CDR2: SGHRS and YFSETQ. The V and J ends lost 0 bases and 0 bases respectively, with 7 bases between them.

The chain recombines TRBV12-5 with TRBJ1-2; D call uncertain. This CDR3 is built from 12 residues. Looked up from germline, CDR1 is LGHNT and CDR2 is FRNRAP. V was trimmed by 6 bases and J by 6 bases, leaving 11 bases between them. CDR3 residues: CASGRPRDGYTF. The CDR3 nucleotides read TGTGCTAGTGGCCGCCCCCGGGATGGCTACACCTTC.

This sequence joins TRBV6-1 and TRBJ1-2; 8 bases line up with TRBD1. The CDR3 extends over 11 amino acids. Trimming took 8 bases from V and 8 from J; bases not matched to a gene: 4. Germline CDR1 and CDR2: MNHNS and SASEGT. CDR3: CASRTGGGYTF. In DNA form, the CDR3 reads TGTGCCAGCCGTACAGGGGGAGGCTACACCTTC.

This chain uses TRBV12-5 with TRBJ2-7; maybe TRBD2 (6 bases). Germline V gene lookup returns CDR1 LGHNT and CDR2 FRNRAP. V was clipped by 2 bases and J by 3 bases, with 8 bases between them. The CDR3 length is 13 residues. This CDR3 reads CASGLKEGYEQYF. CDR3 in DNA: TGTGCTAGTGGTTTGAAGGAGGGCTACGAGCAGTACTTC.

This clone was picked up a small number of times. The chain joins TRBV29-1 to TRBJ1-1; unclear D gene. V lost 7 bases and J lost 0, with 15 bases in between. The CDR3 covers 14 residues. Germline V gives CDR1 SQVTM, CDR2 ANQGSEA. CDR3 sequence (DNA): TGCAGCGCCTGGAAAACTCATATGAACACTGAAGCTTTCTTT. This codes for CSAWKTHMNTEAFF.

This chain links TRBV19 with TRBJ1-1, with 7 bases matching TRBD1. CDR1 and CDR2 (germline): LNHDA, SQIVND (reference sequence). This CDR3 has 15 residues. Trimming removed 4 bases from V and 4 bases from J; junction bases left unmatched: 9. CDR3 amino acids: CASSNRQGGSTEAFF. The CDR3 coding sequence is TGTGCCAGTAGTAACCGACAGGGAGGTAGCACTGAAGCTTTCTTT.

This clone was detected a few times. The sample contains more than one DNA sequence encoding this CDR3. The rearrangement joins TRBV30 to TRBJ2-3, with D unresolved. V was trimmed by 5 bases and J by 1 base, leaving 7 bases between them. Germline loops: CDR1 GTSNPN, CDR2 SVGIG (reference sequence). The CDR3 has 12 residues. CDR3 sequence reads: CAWGQGTDTQYF. CDR3 in DNA: TGTGCCTGGGGGCAGGGCACAGATACGCAGTATTTT.

This clone has only one observation. The rearrangement joins TRBV7-2 to TRBJ2-7, with no clear D. Germline V gives CDR1 SGHTA, CDR2 FQGNSA. V lost 6 bases, J lost 8 bases, and 11 bases lay in between. The CDR3 loop spans 11 amino acids. The CDR3 loop reads CASSLLGKQYF. For the CDR3, the DNA is TGTGCCAGCAGTTTGCTAGGCAAGCAGTACTTC.

This clone was seen many times. This sequence joins TRBV19 and TRBJ1-6; no definite D call. Germline-derived CDR1 and CDR2 are LNHDA and SQIVND (reference sequence). V gave up 2 bases and J gave up 7 bases, with 15 bases separating them. This CDR3 comprises 16 residues. The DNA for the CDR3 is TGTGCCAGTAGTATACTGGCAGGCCGAAGGAATTCACCCCTCCACTTT. This translates into CASSILAGRRNSPLHF.

The genes are TRBV5-1 and TRBJ1-1; TRBD1 is a possible D gene (5 bases). Germline CDR1 reads SGHRS; CDR2 reads YFSETQ. This CDR3 contains 13 residues. The V end was cut by 7 bases, the J end by 1 base, with 11 bases between. In DNA form, the CDR3 reads TGCGCCAGCTCCGAAAGGGGGAACACTGAAGCTTTCTTT. Translated: CASSERGNTEAFF.

This clone was seen more than once but under ten times. Other DNA sequences in this specimen translate into the identical CDR3. V gene TRBV19 combines with J gene TRBJ1-6; possible D gene TRBD1, 5 bases. CDR3 length: 12 amino acids. V lost 6 bases and J lost 8, with 8 bases in between. CDR1 is LNHDA, CDR2 SQIVND, per germline (reference sequence). The CDR3: CASSEQDSPLHF. The CDR3 DNA follows: TGTGCCAGTAGCGAACAGGATTCACCCCTCCACTTT.

This clone was seen only once. This chain connects TRBV7-2 to TRBJ1-5; TRBD1 agrees at 11 bases. V trimming: 4 bases; J trimming: 1 base; junction bases outside the gene matches: 3. The CDR3 contains 16 residues. Germline V gene sequence: CDR1 SGHTA, CDR2 FQGNSA. The CDR3 loop is CASSYGQGASNQPQHF. CDR3 nucleotide sequence: TGTGCCAGCAGCTACGGACAGGGGGCCAGCAATCAGCCCCAGCATTTT.

This clone was recorded only once. J is TRBJ2-3 and V is TRBV7-2, with D perhaps matching TRBD2 (6 bases). V was pared by 5 bases and J by 4 bases, with 16 bases between. There are 15 residues in the CDR3. In germline, CDR1 is SGHTA, CDR2 FQGNSA. The CDR3 nucleotides are TGTGCCAGCAGCCGCGTCGGGGGAGCAGCAGATACGCAGTATTTT. This sequence encodes CASSRVGGAADTQYF.

The chain combines TRBV10-1 with TRBJ2-7, with a possible D match to TRBD1 (6 bases). Trimming stripped 3 bases from V and 2 bases from J, with 17 bases between. The germline CDR1 and CDR2 sequences are WNHNN and SYGVQD (reference sequence). This CDR3 has 16 amino acids. The CDR3 here is CASSELDLDRAYEQYF. Written as DNA, the CDR3 is TGCGCCAGCAGTGAATTGGATCTGGACAGAGCCTACGAGCAGTACTTC.

As for this clone: Other DNA sequences in this sample translate to the same CDR3. The chain recombines TRBV10-3 with TRBJ2-3; D is perhaps TRBD1 or TRBD2 (5 bases each). This CDR3 has 15 amino acids. Per the germline V gene, CDR1 is ENHRY and CDR2 is SYGVKD. V lost 0 bases and J lost 1, with 8 bases in between. This CDR3 reads CAISESRGGTDTQYF. CDR3 DNA: TGTGCCATCAGTGAGTCGAGGGGAGGCACAGATACGCAGTATTTT.